The clone carrying this T cell receptor (beta chain) has just one count. Its antigen remains unknown. Sorted-subset replicate PCR reactions were performed with around 200 ng DNA, corresponding to roughly 30,000 T cell genomes. Sequencing used immunoSEQ multiplex PCR; TCRdb keeps in-frame clones, though not all of them. The table lists about 2,500,000 clones, approximately 92% of them singletons, with 0.13% to 0.15% in the top ten. This sample was taken from a study of shared clonotypes between healthy human individuals. Study conclusions and caveats: Lower generation probabilities were found for non-shared clonotypes than for those shared by all four donors.

The CD4+ fraction was divided into a CD45RA+ naive subset and a CD45RA-negative memory subset. The CDR3 is 17 residues long. Germline CDR1 LGHNA, CDR2 YSLEER. Trimming removed 0 bases from V and 2 bases from J; junction bases left unmatched: 5. Sequenced input: naive CD4+ T cells sorted from blood. Stated subset: CD45RA+ positively selected. The sequence came from a man younger than 35 in good health. The chain couples TRBV4-3 to TRBJ2-1; 9 bases align to TRBD2. CDR3 residues: CASSQDLGGRAYNEQFF. CDR3 DNA sequence: TGCGCCAGCAGCCAAGATCTTGGCGGGAGGGCCTACAATGAGCAGTTCTTC.